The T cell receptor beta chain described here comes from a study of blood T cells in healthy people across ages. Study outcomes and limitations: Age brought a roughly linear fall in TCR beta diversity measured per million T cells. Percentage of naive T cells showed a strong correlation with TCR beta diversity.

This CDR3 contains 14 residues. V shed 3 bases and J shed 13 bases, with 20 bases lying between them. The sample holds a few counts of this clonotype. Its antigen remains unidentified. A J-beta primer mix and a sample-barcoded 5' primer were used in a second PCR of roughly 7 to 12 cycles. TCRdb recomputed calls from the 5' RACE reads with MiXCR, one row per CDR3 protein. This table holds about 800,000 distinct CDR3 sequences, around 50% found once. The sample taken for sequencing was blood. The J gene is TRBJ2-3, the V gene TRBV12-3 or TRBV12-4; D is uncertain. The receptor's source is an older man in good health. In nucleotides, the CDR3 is TGTGCCAGCAGTTTTAGCCCTCCTAAGGCCCCGGAGTATTTT. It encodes CASSFSPPKAPEYF.